The source of this T cell receptor beta chain is a study of cytomegalovirus exposure and HLA in healthy donors (dated by TCRdb to 2016 to 2017). Study-wide context: An earlier analysis of several hundred of the donors reported 250 to 300 Gb of sequence data and 117 million unique TCR beta sequences from 150 million to 200 million T cells. Across some 400 genotyped donors of the cohort, an average of approximately 240,000 unique TCR beta nucleotide sequences per donor were sequenced, and approximately 17% of those sequences were non-productive. The study was designed to test whether signatures of past pathogen exposure could be identified by cataloging public T cell receptors. An earlier analysis of around 640 of the donors used high-throughput TCR beta sequencing to judge whether each TCR beta V gene segment behaved as functional or pseudogenic. Of the 300 to 500 genotyped donors, 81% were placed in the genetic ancestry cluster associated with self-reported Caucasian donors. The number of typed donors differed by locus: roughly 629-640 for A, B, C, DRB1 and DQB1; 500 to 550 for DQA1; approximately 600 for DPA1; and roughly 490 for DPB1. To predict cytomegalovirus infection status, the study brought together high-throughput TCR immunosequencing, statistical association of individual TCRs with disease status, and machine learning. Donor age, sex, ethnicity and CMV serostatus were compiled alongside the repertoire data. The T cell repertoires of 550 to 850 subjects were profiled by immunosequencing and related to cytomegalovirus serostatus. To study patterns of TCR occurrence, a later analysis re-analyzed previously published TCR beta repertoires from just over 650 donors and added high-resolution HLA genotyping. Besides the first cohort of approximately 710 subjects, a separate validation cohort made up of roughly 120 different subjects was used. In the later analysis, no new phenotypic data were used to find candidate immune exposures; instead, reliance was placed on TCR beta sequences and their occurrence across donors. Roughly 5 DR-DQ haplotypes were handled as single units for association and clustering, since linkage in the cohort was strong. Roughly 300 gigabases of sequencing data and 70 million to 100 million unique TCR sequences made up an early release that covered several hundred HLA-typed donors. In a later genetic analysis, genome-wide SNP genotypes for about three fifths of the 666 donors were used, and that subset was treated as a discovery cohort. HLA typing covered class I and class II loci at four-digit resolution. All discovery cohort repertoires had been generated on a single sequencing platform.

In total, approximately 610 healthy bone marrow donors made up the cohort. Cohort members were all nominally healthy when sampled, although unrecorded immune exposures were likely present. CMV serostatus was positive for 250 to 300 and negative for about 50% of the roughly 700 cohort members, and was not recorded for this donor. Every donor gave a peripheral blood sample, and the peripheral blood mononuclear cells from that sample were used for TCR beta sequencing. The Qiagen DNeasy Blood Extraction Kit was used to extract genomic DNA from the blood cell samples. Libraries were constructed by the immunoSEQ multiplex PCR assay. For the multiplex PCR, a mixture combining 60 forward primers for TCR Vbeta segments and 13 reverse primers for TCR Jbeta segments was used. The CDR3 region of rearranged TCR beta genes was amplified from genomic DNA by a multiplex PCR assay. The Illumina HiSeq System was used to sequence the amplified TCR beta libraries as 87-base-pair reads. The original pipeline was this. Across the 500 to 850 repertoires, a later analysis counted 75 million to 90 million unique TCR beta chains, roughly 11 million of which were shared by at least two donors. Raw reads were error-corrected and collapsed into unique sequences by a nearest-neighbor algorithm in which closely related sequences were merged to remove PCR and sequencing errors. V, D and J gene segments were assigned by aligning CDR3 sequences to IMGT reference sequences. For a sequence to be retained, at least a six-nucleotide match to both a V gene segment and a J gene segment was required. A rearrangement was called productive if the CDR3 had no stop codons and remained in frame with V and J, and every other rearrangement was called non-productive. CDR3 was defined by IMGT convention, running from the second conserved V-encoded cysteine to the conserved J-encoded phenylalanine. The earlier analysis of about 530 of the donors excluded any sequence lacking an unambiguous match to a single V gene segment. In an earlier analysis of several hundred of the donors, a V segment was called functional when productive rearrangements were above 56.7%, and segregating when the standard deviation between donors exceeded 5%. A statistical classification framework was built for diagnosing cytomegalovirus status from the catalog of TCR beta chain sequences. In a later analysis, TCR nucleotide sequences were compared against IMGT/GENE-DB human TR gene sequences so that V and J genes could be assigned. Using the TCRdist pipeline, a later analysis assigned CDR3 sequences along with most-parsimonious VDJ recombination scenarios. In a later analysis, every TCR beta chain was defined by the combination of its CDR3 amino acid sequence and its V-gene family, and reads without a unique V-gene family were dropped. To address suspected cross-contamination and a sequencing artifact, a later analysis removed approximately 590 highly shared, low-generation-probability nucleotide sequences. In a later analysis, a clonal expansion index was calculated for each public chain from normalized within-repertoire ranks of inferred template counts. In a later analysis, generation probabilities were computed with a VDJ recombination model fitted to out-of-frame rearrangements, and the resulting probabilities were checked against IGoR. In a later analysis, TCR-TCR, TCR-HLA and TCR-CMV co-occurrence was scored with hypergeometric tests, and a repertoire-size bias correction was applied to TCR pairs. To estimate false discovery rates, a later analysis permuted the HLA or CMV assignments 20 times. In a later analysis, co-occurring TCRs were grouped with DBSCAN, and TCRdist sequence similarity was added when clustering was performed within HLA-allele-positive subsets. Co-occurrence clustering excluded repertoires with fewer than 30,000 or more than 120,000 public chains, plus five with anomalous nucleotide sharing. The immuneACCESS repertoire file appears here via TCRdb, limited to in-frame rearrangements. These files lack a portion of the clones; in checked studies, under half of the deficit traces to unresolved V genes, and the cause of the others is not known. The V and J calls and clone size come from that table; D and trimming were worked out from the DNA. Across this sample there are 50,000 or so clones, with 50% to 70% seen only once. The top ten clonotypes cover 10% to 15% of the sample.

This clone was counted a single time. The target of this receptor is not known. A read error may account for a junction end that differs from germline. The CDR3 spans 13 residues, from the cysteine through the phenylalanine. The only DNA kept is the CDR3, 39 bases in frame from the first base. The CDR1 and CDR2 encoded by the germline V gene are MNHEY and SVGAGI. Overall results and qualifications from the work: In a later analysis, HLA-associated TCR beta chains showed more clonal expansion and lower generation probabilities than non-associated chains that were equally common. In a later analysis, the rate of TCR association differed among HLA loci, with DRB1 alleles having the most associated TCRs and HLA-C alleles having the fewest. Some IMGT-functional V segments, including TRBV6-2 and TRBV6-3, could not be distinguished by the 87-base-pair reads and were therefore excluded. A further reported finding was that TCR beta sequences accurately predicted the HLA-A and HLA-B alleles for most subjects in the first cohort. Several of the top co-occurrence clusters appeared to be linked to parvovirus B19, influenza, CMV and Epstein-Barr virus, according to a later analysis. In an earlier analysis of roughly 560 of the donors, most TCR beta V segments were observed in productive rearrangements about 90% or about 30% of the time, broadly matching IMGT annotations. Cytomegalovirus status was reported to be diagnosed by the classifier with high specificity and sensitivity in both the original and validation cohorts. The authors suggested that the approach could potentially be generalized to other disease states and immunological phenotypes. In vitro tests confirmed that a few of the cytomegalovirus-associated TCR beta chains recognize cytomegalovirus antigens. The presence/absence analyses assumed that sequencing depth was roughly uniform across donors, and that assumption may not be true. Correlated functional status among segregating V segments might reflect linkage disequilibrium, but an unknown experimental factor could not be ruled out. Strong co-occurrence of HLA alleles, especially DR and DQ, made assigning TCR associations to individual alleles difficult. A later analysis associated 15,000 to 20,000 TCR beta sequences with specific HLA alleles at a false discovery rate of 0.05. Because some donors lacked HLA typing at each locus, the association tests relied only on the typed subset. Only TCR beta chains were sequenced in this cohort, and the absence of alpha or paired-chain data limited detectable features. According to a later genetic analysis, donors in an Asian-associated ancestry cluster had fewer N-insertions in productive TCRs than the approximately 700-donor mean. Immune exposure information for the cohort was limited to CMV serostatus. In the study, 164 TCR beta chains were listed as associated with cytomegalovirus. A later analysis found that most CMV-associated TCR beta chains appeared HLA-restricted, with HLA associations seemingly driven largely by CMV exposure. Most TCR sequences were seen in very few donors, while some public TCRs were found in many individuals. In a later genetic analysis, a missense DCLRE1C variant was associated with V-gene and J-gene trimming of TCR beta chains, and the association was replicated in an independent cohort. Because counts were too low, seventeen rarely observed V segments, including chromosome 9 orphons, were excluded from the earlier analysis of some 540 of the donors. The sequencing pipeline was judged likely to have produced a cluster of highly shared sequence variants as a technical artifact.

Sequencing used PBMCs. The TCR was taken from a human donor in good health. The V and J genes are TRBV6-5 and TRBJ2-1, and TRBD1 matches 11 of the central bases. This receptor carries the CDR3 CASRDGQGAEEFF. The sequence in DNA is TGTGCCAGCAGAGATGGACAGGGGGCTGAGGAGTTCTTC.